This paragraph covers one T cell receptor (beta chain) sequence. Its antigen is unknown. Following RNA extraction, reverse transcription yielded cDNA that acted as the sequencing template. Here immunoSEQ multiplex PCR was the method, and the copy in TCRdb shows in-frame clones only, minus some. The sample lists about 140,000 clones, roughly 46% occurring once. V lost 4 bases, J lost 5 bases, and 11 bases lay in between. The CDR3 is 12 amino acids. Germline V gene data show CDR1 as SQVTM and CDR2 as ANQGSEA. This specimen belongs to a study of CD8+ T cells in alopecia areata. Looking at the study overall: Dosing spanned 6 to 18 months on tofacitinib, then 6 months off drug.

Study results and caveats: Scalp data also include sequences from resident alphabeta T cells of normal skin.

From alopecia areata patients, lesional scalp punch biopsies and peripheral blood were collected. The gene calls are TRBV29-1 and TRBJ2-5, with D possibly called TRBD1 or TRBD2 (5 bases each). This clonotype was obtained from a human donor with alopecia areata. The sequences come from CD4+ T cells sorted from blood, collected at week 0. CDR3 in amino acids: CSVGKGTETQYF. DNA for the CDR3: TGCAGCGTTGGGAAGGGGACCGAGACCCAGTACTTC.